Listed below are T cell receptor beta chains from one sample, sequenced in a study of CD8 T cells in Susac syndrome. TCRdb ran MiXCR on the immunoSEQ multiplex PCR reads and lists one entry per CDR3 protein. The data show 400,000 or so distinct CDR3 sequences, approximately 85% seen once. Sequenced sample: CD8+ T cells from PBMCs. The receptors come from a human donor with multiple sclerosis. Each CDR3 is given with its conserved first and last residue. The D gene is left open where the match is weak. Clone size is not always given. Where it is, it says once, few, many or a class for expanded clones.

CDR3: CASSQLGGSSYNSPLHF
DNA: TGCGCCAGCAGCCAGCTGGGGGGAAGCTCCTATAATTCACCCCTCCACTTT
D: .
size: .
J: TRBJ1-6
V: TRBV5-1

CDR3: CASSQLAGVSYEQYF
DNA: TGTGCCAGCAGTCAACTAGCGGGAGTCTCCTACGAGCAGTACTTC
D: TRBD2
size: .
J: TRBJ2-7
V: TRBV27

CDR3: CASSLGGLRTYNEQFF
DNA: TGTGCCAGCAGCTTAGGCGGACTGCGCACCTACAATGAGCAGTTCTTC
D: .
size: once
J: TRBJ2-1
V: TRBV7-2

CDR3: CSALDGDNEKLFF
DNA: TGCAGCGCCCTGGACGGAGATAATGAAAAACTGTTTTTT
D: .
size: .
J: TRBJ1-4
V: TRBV29-1

CDR3: CAFQDSMNTEAFF
DNA: TGTGCCTTCCAGGACAGTATGAACACTGAAGCTTTCTTT
D: .
size: .
J: TRBJ1-1
V: TRBV30

CDR3: CASSTTSSDYGEQYF
DNA: TGTGCCAGCAGCACAACTAGCTCCGACTACGGCGAGCAGTACTTC
D: .
size: .
J: TRBJ2-7
V: TRBV11-2

CDR3: CASNPTGTGVYEQYF
DNA: TGTGCCAGCAATCCTACCGGGACAGGGGTCTACGAGCAGTACTTC
D: TRBD1
size: few
J: TRBJ2-7
V: TRBV6-1

CDR3: CASSQVGTANTEAFF
DNA: TGCGCCAGCAGCCAAGTAGGGACAGCGAACACTGAAGCTTTCTTT
D: TRBD1
size: few
J: TRBJ1-1
V: TRBV4-1

CDR3: CTSTTASTDTQYF
DNA: TGTACCAGTACGACGGCTAGCACAGATACGCAGTATTTT
D: .
size: .
J: TRBJ2-3
V: TRBV19

CDR3: CASSFRLGRQAYEQYF
DNA: TGTGCCAGCAGTTTTAGGCTGGGCAGACAAGCCTACGAGCAGTACTTC
D: .
size: once
J: TRBJ2-7
V: TRBV28

CDR3: CASSSGSLYGYTF
DNA: TGTGCCAGCAGTTCCGGCAGCCTCTATGGCTACACCTTC
D: .
size: .
J: TRBJ1-2
V: TRBV27

CDR3: CASSYWGTEAFF
DNA: TGTGCCAGCAGTTATTGGGGGACTGAAGCTTTCTTT
D: .
size: .
J: TRBJ1-1
V: TRBV6-5

CDR3: CASSIDLVWVF
DNA: TGTGCCAGCAGCATTGACTTAGTATGGGTCTTC
D: .
size: .
J: TRBJ2-1
V: TRBV7-9

CDR3: CASSPGSTYNEQFF
DNA: TGTGCCAGCAGCCCAGGTTCCACTTACAATGAGCAGTTCTTC
D: .
size: .
J: TRBJ2-1
V: TRBV27

CDR3: CAWSGQGNNYGYTF
DNA: TGTGCCTGGAGTGGTCAGGGAAACAACTATGGCTACACCTTC
D: .
size: .
J: TRBJ1-2
V: TRBV30

CDR3: CASSEGHTNTEAFF
DNA: TGTGCCAGCAGTGAAGGTCACACGAACACTGAAGCTTTCTTT
D: .
size: few
J: TRBJ1-1
V: TRBV6-1

CDR3: CASSYRTEAFF
DNA: TGTGCCAGCAGTTACCGGACGGAAGCTTTCTTT
D: .
size: .
J: TRBJ1-1
V: TRBV6-5

CDR3: CASSLEQVYTGELFF
DNA: TGTGCCAGCAGCTTAGAACAGGTTTACACCGGGGAGCTGTTTTTT
D: .
size: once
J: TRBJ2-2
V: TRBV13

CDR3: CASADGSSFNQPQHF
DNA: TGTGCTAGTGCCGATGGGTCCTCTTTCAATCAGCCCCAGCATTTT
D: .
size: once
J: TRBJ1-5
V: TRBV12-5

CDR3: CASTGSSGDTQYF
DNA: TGTGCCAGTACAGGGAGCTCCGGTGATACGCAGTATTTT
D: .
size: .
J: TRBJ2-3
V: TRBV19

CDR3: CASSLAAGPRTDTQYF
DNA: TGCGCCAGCAGCTTGGCCGCGGGGCCGCGCACAGATACGCAGTATTTT
D: .
size: .
J: TRBJ2-3
V: TRBV5-1

CDR3: CATSGKGQEIIEQYF
DNA: TGTGCCACCAGTGGGAAGGGACAGGAGATCATCGAGCAGTACTTC
D: TRBD1
size: .
J: TRBJ2-7
V: TRBV24-1

CDR3: CASSLETHEQFF
DNA: TGTGCCAGCAGCTTGGAGACCCATGAGCAGTTCTTC
D: .
size: .
J: TRBJ2-1
V: TRBV5-6

CDR3: CASSLGTGPLEQYF
DNA: TGTGCCAGCAGCTTAGGGACAGGACCTCTAGAGCAGTACTTC
D: TRBD1
size: .
J: TRBJ2-7
V: TRBV7-2

CDR3: CAISGGLAGGRETQYF
DNA: TGTGCCATCAGTGGAGGACTAGCGGGAGGGAGGGAGACCCAGTACTTC
D: TRBD2
size: .
J: TRBJ2-5
V: TRBV10-3

CDR3: CATSRDGPQGYTF
DNA: TGTGCCACCAGCAGAGATGGCCCACAGGGCTACACCTTC
D: .
size: .
J: TRBJ1-2
V: TRBV15

CDR3: CASIFDPNEQFF
DNA: TGTGCCAGCATTTTCGACCCTAATGAGCAGTTCTTC
D: .
size: few
J: TRBJ2-1
V: TRBV6-5

CDR3: CASSYDETSSYEQYF
DNA: TGTGCCAGCAGTTACGACGAAACCAGCTCCTACGAGCAGTACTTC
D: .
size: .
J: TRBJ2-7
V: TRBV6-5

CDR3: CASSQGPGGLAYGYTF
DNA: TGCGCCAGCAGCCAAGGGCCAGGAGGTCTAGCGTATGGCTACACCTTC
D: .
size: .
J: TRBJ1-2
V: TRBV4-1

CDR3: CATRGGTSGNTIYF
DNA: TGCGCCACTCGAGGGGGTACGTCTGGAAACACCATATATTTT
D: .
size: .
J: TRBJ1-3
V: TRBV10-1

CDR3: CASSLYTDRGDPYEQYF
DNA: TGTGCCAGCAGTTTATACACCGACAGAGGGGACCCCTACGAGCAGTACTTC
D: .
size: .
J: TRBJ2-7
V: TRBV27

CDR3: CSARDRTGELFF
DNA: TGCAGTGCTAGAGATAGGACCGGGGAGCTGTTTTTT
D: .
size: .
J: TRBJ2-2
V: TRBV20-1

CDR3: CAWTTVLAGNTPYEQYF
DNA: TGTGCCTGGACCACCGTGCTAGCGGGAAATACACCCTACGAGCAGTACTTC
D: TRBD2
size: .
J: TRBJ2-7
V: TRBV30

CDR3: CASSEGLAGENEQFF
DNA: TGTGCCAGCAGCGAGGGGCTAGCGGGAGAGAATGAGCAGTTCTTC
D: TRBD2
size: once
J: TRBJ2-1
V: TRBV9

CDR3: CALSGGLNEQFF
DNA: TGTGCCCTTAGCGGGGGCCTCAATGAGCAGTTCTTC
D: TRBD2
size: .
J: TRBJ2-1
V: TRBV30

CDR3: CAWSSGLAGGEQFF
DNA: TGTGCCTGGAGCTCGGGACTAGCGGGCGGAGAGCAGTTCTTC
D: TRBD2
size: .
J: TRBJ2-1
V: TRBV30

CDR3: CASSSDRLMQFF
DNA: TGTGCCAGCAGCTCAGACCGGCTTATGCAGTTCTTC
D: .
size: few
J: TRBJ2-1
V: TRBV13

CDR3: CASSPDGGVEQYF
DNA: TGTGCCAGCAGCCCCGACGGCGGGGTCGAGCAGTACTTC
D: .
size: .
J: TRBJ2-7
V: TRBV7-9

CDR3: CASSSRSSSYEQYF
DNA: TGTGCCAGCAGCTCGAGGAGTTCCTCCTACGAGCAGTACTTC
D: .
size: .
J: TRBJ2-7
V: TRBV7-6

CDR3: CASSLALLAEINEQFF
DNA: TGTGCCAGCAGCTTAGCGCTGCTCGCCGAGATCAATGAGCAGTTCTTC
D: .
size: .
J: TRBJ2-1
V: TRBV7-9

CDR3: CSVELENSNTEAFF
DNA: TGCAGCGTTGAATTGGAAAATTCGAACACTGAAGCTTTCTTT
D: .
size: .
J: TRBJ1-1
V: TRBV29-1

CDR3: CAWGMLDLAGVSGADTQYF
DNA: TGTGCCTGGGGGATGTTAGATCTAGCGGGAGTTTCAGGTGCAGATACGCAGTATTTT
D: TRBD2
size: .
J: TRBJ2-3
V: TRBV30

CDR3: CASTRGDRLQETQYF
DNA: TGCGCCAGCACCCGGGGGGACAGGCTACAAGAGACCCAGTACTTC
D: .
size: once
J: TRBJ2-5
V: TRBV5-1

CDR3: CASSRPGQGWGDTEAFF
DNA: TGTGCCAGCAGTCGCCCGGGACAGGGCTGGGGGGACACTGAAGCTTTCTTT
D: TRBD1
size: .
J: TRBJ1-1
V: TRBV7-6

CDR3: CASSELAGLNTEAFF
DNA: TGTGCCAGCAGTGAACTCGCGGGGTTGAACACTGAAGCTTTCTTT
D: .
size: .
J: TRBJ1-1
V: TRBV6-1

CDR3: CASSSHREWDTEAFF
DNA: TGTGCCAGCAGTAGCCACAGGGAATGGGACACTGAAGCTTTCTTT
D: .
size: .
J: TRBJ1-1
V: TRBV7-9

CDR3: CASSEYARAGREQYF
DNA: TGTGCCAGCAGTGAATACGCGAGGGCGGGAAGGGAGCAGTACTTC
D: .
size: .
J: TRBJ2-7
V: TRBV6-1

CDR3: CASSHSIQAPGELFF
DNA: TGTGCCAGCAGCCATTCTATACAGGCACCCGGGGAGCTGTTTTTT
D: .
size: .
J: TRBJ2-2
V: TRBV14